These T cell receptor beta chains were read from a single sample in a study of blood T cells in healthy people across ages. TCRdb processed the 5' RACE reads anew with MiXCR; each CDR3 protein has one entry. The sample shows about 1.4 million distinct CDR3 sequences, around 55% of them seen only once. Sequenced input: blood. These receptors originate from a man between 18 and 35 years old in good health. Both conserved end residues are part of each CDR3. D genes are given only for firm matches. Only some rows state a clone size, as once, few, many or a class for expanded clones.

j_gene | abundance | d_gene | v_gene | CDR3aa | CDR3nt
TRBJ2-5 | few | TRBD2 | TRBV3-1 | CASSQDRQLAVEETQYF | TGTGCCAGCAGCCAAGATAGGCAACTAGCGGTGGAAGAGACCCAGTACTTC
TRBJ2-1 | NA | NA | TRBV2 | CASSPLHNEQFF | TGTGCCAGCAGCCCTCTCCACAATGAGCAGTTCTTC
TRBJ2-6 | few | NA | TRBV12-3/TRBV12-4 | CASRDKGVTGANVLTF | TGTGCCAGCAGGGATAAAGGGGTAACTGGGGCCAACGTCCTGACTTTC
TRBJ2-3 | once | NA | TRBV12-3/TRBV12-4 | CASSSRSGEGSIDTQYF | TGTGCCAGCAGTTCCAGATCGGGGGAAGGGAGCATAGATACGCAGTATTTT
TRBJ2-6 | few | NA | TRBV7-2 | CASSLGARANVLTF | TGTGCCAGCAGCTTGGGGGCTCGGGCCAACGTCCTGACTTTC
TRBJ2-1 | NA | TRBD2 | TRBV20-1 | CSARGQAGGVGNEQFF | TGCAGTGCTAGAGGCCAAGCGGGAGGGGTTGGGAATGAGCAGTTCTTC
TRBJ2-2 | NA | TRBD1 | TRBV28 | CASSNRDRKDRNTGELFF | TGTGCCAGCAGCAATCGGGACAGGAAAGACCGGAACACCGGGGAGCTGTTTTTT
TRBJ2-5 | few | NA | TRBV10-3 | CAISDPPTPETQYF | TGTGCCATCAGTGATCCCCCCACCCCAGAGACCCAGTACTTC
TRBJ2-3 | NA | TRBD2 | TRBV20-1 | CSARVSGGSTDTQYF | TGCAGTGCTAGAGTGAGCGGGGGGAGCACAGATACGCAGTATTTT
TRBJ2-4 | few | NA | TRBV29-1 | CSVKDGVDIQYF | TGCAGCGTTAAAGACGGAGTAGACATTCAGTACTTC
TRBJ2-7 | few | NA | TRBV27 | CASSLVGDARYEQYF | TGTGCCAGCAGTTTAGTTGGCGACGCACGCTACGAGCAGTACTTC
TRBJ2-7 | NA | NA | TRBV10-3 | CAISVGQLYEQYF | TGTGCCATCAGTGTAGGGCAGCTCTACGAGCAGTACTTC
TRBJ2-1 | few | NA | TRBV7-2 | CASSFNGQRDNEQFF | TGTGCCAGCAGCTTTAACGGACAGAGGGACAATGAGCAGTTCTTC
TRBJ2-6 | NA | NA | TRBV10-3 | CAISGLQGANVLTF | TGTGCCATCAGCGGGCTACAGGGGGCCAACGTCCTGACTTTC
TRBJ1-1 | NA | NA | TRBV7-2 | CASSTSGFAEAFF | TGTGCCAGCAGCACGAGCGGGTTCGCTGAAGCTTTCTTT
TRBJ2-7 | NA | NA | TRBV20-1 | CSAPLLRQAEYEQYF | TGCAGTGCTCCCCTCTTAAGGCAGGCAGAGTACGAGCAGTACTTC
TRBJ1-1 | NA | TRBD1 | TRBV24-1 | CATSDDRGNTEAFF | TGTGCCACCAGTGATGACAGGGGTAACACTGAAGCTTTCTTT
TRBJ2-5 | NA | TRBD2 | TRBV3-1 | CASSRKVSSGSLLKEQYF | TGTGCCAGCAGCCGTAAGGTTTCTAGCGGGAGCCTACTAAAAGAGCAGTACTTC
TRBJ1-2 | few | NA | TRBV2 | CASSLRRDTNYGYTF | TGTGCCAGCAGTCTACGACGGGACACTAACTATGGCTACACCTTC
TRBJ1-1 | NA | NA | TRBV4-1 | CASSPERYRNTEAFF | TGCGCCAGCAGCCCAGAAAGGTACAGGAACACTGAAGCTTTCTTT
TRBJ2-7 | NA | NA | TRBV10-3 | CAISLQGSTYEQYF | TGTGCCATCAGTCTACAGGGTTCCACCTACGAGCAGTACTTC
TRBJ2-2 | NA | NA | TRBV20-1 | CSAREGGGTGELFF | TGCAGTGCTAGGGAGGGGGGAGGAACCGGGGAGCTGTTTTTT
TRBJ2-1 | NA | TRBD2 | TRBV6-5 | CASSLFSGGGNEQFF | TGTGCCAGCAGTCTATTTAGCGGGGGCGGCAATGAGCAGTTCTTC
TRBJ2-7 | NA | NA | TRBV29-1 | CSASATAEQYF | TGCAGCGCGTCAGCCACGGCCGAGCAGTACTTC
TRBJ1-2 | NA | NA | TRBV30 | CAQGDYGYTF | TGTGCCCAAGGGGACTATGGCTACACCTTC
TRBJ2-7 | few | NA | TRBV27 | CASSPNMDFVLYEQYF | TGTGCCAGCAGTCCGAACATGGACTTTGTACTATACGAGCAGTACTTC
TRBJ2-1 | NA | TRBD2 | TRBV11-2 | CASSHEGLYQETQFF | TGTGCCAGCAGCCACGAGGGACTATACCAAGAGACCCAGTTCTTC
TRBJ1-1 | NA | TRBD1 | TRBV6-5 | CASSGTGWVSTEAFF | TGTGCCAGCAGTGGGACAGGGTGGGTTAGCACTGAAGCTTTCTTT
TRBJ2-7 | NA | TRBD1 | TRBV20-1 | CSTLPDRTSFKSSYEQYF | TGCAGTACCCTTCCGGACAGGACCTCATTTAAGAGCTCCTACGAGCAGTACTTC
TRBJ2-3 | NA | TRBD1 | TRBV12-3/TRBV12-4 | CASTKTGEEDTQYF | TGTGCCAGCACGAAGACAGGGGAGGAAGATACGCAGTATTTT
TRBJ2-5 | NA | TRBD2 | TRBV11-2 | CASSLARRASGRWETQYF | TGTGCCAGCAGCTTAGCCCGGAGGGCTAGCGGGAGGTGGGAGACCCAGTACTTC
TRBJ2-3 | NA | TRBD1 | TRBV29-1 | CSVAGDRVTDTQYF | TGCAGCGTTGCCGGGGACAGGGTGACAGATACGCAGTATTTT
TRBJ2-3 | NA | NA | TRBV12-3/TRBV12-4 | CATGTVDTQYF | TGTGCCACCGGCACGGTGGATACGCAGTATTTT
TRBJ2-6 | once | NA | TRBV24-1 | CATSEQRTGSGANVLTF | TGTGCCACCAGCGAACAACGAACAGGGTCCGGGGCCAACGTCCTGACTTTC
TRBJ2-5 | few | TRBD1 | TRBV11-2 | CASSLGGQRGETQYF | TGTGCCAGCAGCTTAGGGGGACAGAGAGGGGAGACCCAGTACTTC
TRBJ1-1 | NA | NA | TRBV30 | CARQPRGGTEAFF | TGTGCCCGGCAGCCGAGGGGAGGAACTGAAGCTTTCTTT
TRBJ2-4 | NA | NA | TRBV20-1 | CSASYGYKQYF | TGCAGTGCTAGCTACGGCTACAAGCAGTACTTC
TRBJ2-1 | NA | NA | TRBV6-5 | CASSWGRGQKAYNEQFF | TGTGCCAGCAGTTGGGGGCGAGGGCAGAAAGCCTACAATGAGCAGTTCTTC
TRBJ1-5 | NA | TRBD1 | TRBV7-2 | CASSAGQGSGQPQHF | TGTGCCAGCAGCGCGGGACAGGGGTCGGGTCAGCCCCAGCATTTT
TRBJ2-6 | NA | TRBD1 | TRBV6-1 | CASSVGQGASGANVLTF | TGTGCCAGCAGTGTCGGACAGGGGGCCTCTGGGGCCAACGTCCTGACTTTC
TRBJ2-7 | few | TRBD2 | TRBV5-1 | CASREVAGDEQYF | TGCGCCAGCAGGGAGGTAGCGGGAGACGAGCAGTACTTC